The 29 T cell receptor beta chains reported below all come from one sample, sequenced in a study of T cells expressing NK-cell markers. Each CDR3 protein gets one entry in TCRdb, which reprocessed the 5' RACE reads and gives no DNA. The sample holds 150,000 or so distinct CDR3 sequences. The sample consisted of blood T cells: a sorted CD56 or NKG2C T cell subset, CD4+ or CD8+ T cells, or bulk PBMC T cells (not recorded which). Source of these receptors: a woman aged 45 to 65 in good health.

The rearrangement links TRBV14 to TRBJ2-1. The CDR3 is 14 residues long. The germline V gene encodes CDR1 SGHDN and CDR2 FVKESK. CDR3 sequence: CASSLPDEYNEQFF.

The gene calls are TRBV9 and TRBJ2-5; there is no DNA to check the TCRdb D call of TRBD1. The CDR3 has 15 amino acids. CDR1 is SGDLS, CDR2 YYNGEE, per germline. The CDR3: CASSEGGGHQETQYF.

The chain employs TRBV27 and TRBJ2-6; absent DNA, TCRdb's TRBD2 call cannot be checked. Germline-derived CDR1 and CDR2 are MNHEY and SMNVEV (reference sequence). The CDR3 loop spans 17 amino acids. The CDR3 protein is CASSPLAGISGANVLTF.

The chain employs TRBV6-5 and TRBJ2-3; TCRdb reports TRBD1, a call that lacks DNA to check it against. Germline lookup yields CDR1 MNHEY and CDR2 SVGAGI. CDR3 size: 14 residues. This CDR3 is CASSYPDRPDTQYF.

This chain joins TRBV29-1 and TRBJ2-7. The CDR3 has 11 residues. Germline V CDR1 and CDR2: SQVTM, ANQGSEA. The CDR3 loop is CSVVMWGEQYF.

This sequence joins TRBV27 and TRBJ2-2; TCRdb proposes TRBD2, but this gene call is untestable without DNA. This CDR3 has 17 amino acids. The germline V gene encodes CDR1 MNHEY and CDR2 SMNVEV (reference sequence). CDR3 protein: CASSQLAGGFNTGELFF.

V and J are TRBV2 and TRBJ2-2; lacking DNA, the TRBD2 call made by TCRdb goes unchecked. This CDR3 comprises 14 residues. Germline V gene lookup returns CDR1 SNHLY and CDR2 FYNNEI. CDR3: CASSGTSNTGELFF. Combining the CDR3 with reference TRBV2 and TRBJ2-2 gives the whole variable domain EPEVTQTPSHQVTQMGQEVILRCVPISNHLYFYWYRQILGQKVEFLVSFYNNEISEKSEIFDDQFSVERPDGSNFTLKIRSTKLEDSAMYFCASSGTSNTGELFFGEGSRLTVL.

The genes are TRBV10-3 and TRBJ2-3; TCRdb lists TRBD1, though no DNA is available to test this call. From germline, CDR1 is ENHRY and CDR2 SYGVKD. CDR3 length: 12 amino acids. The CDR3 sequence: CAIRSGRDTQYF.

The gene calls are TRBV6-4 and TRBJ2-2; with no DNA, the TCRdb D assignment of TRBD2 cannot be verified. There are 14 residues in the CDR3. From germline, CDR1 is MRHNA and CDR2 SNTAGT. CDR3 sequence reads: CASSGDYQTGELFF.

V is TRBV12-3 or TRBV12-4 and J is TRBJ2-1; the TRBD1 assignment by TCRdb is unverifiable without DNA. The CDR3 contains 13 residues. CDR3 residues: CASTPRPSNEQFF.

This CDR3 reads CASSLVGPTSGRNEQFF. The chain couples TRBV11-2 to TRBJ2-1; TCRdb's D call of TRBD2 is untestable without DNA. The CDR3 is 17 amino acids. Per the germline V gene, CDR1 is SGHAT and CDR2 is FQNNGV.

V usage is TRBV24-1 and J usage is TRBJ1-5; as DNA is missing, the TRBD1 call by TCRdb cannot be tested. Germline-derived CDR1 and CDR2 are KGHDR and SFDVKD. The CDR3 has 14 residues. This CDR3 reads CATSETGYNQPQHF.

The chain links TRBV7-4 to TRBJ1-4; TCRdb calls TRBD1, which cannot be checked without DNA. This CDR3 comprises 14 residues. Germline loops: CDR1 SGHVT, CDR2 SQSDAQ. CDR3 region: CASSRDGGGEKLFF.

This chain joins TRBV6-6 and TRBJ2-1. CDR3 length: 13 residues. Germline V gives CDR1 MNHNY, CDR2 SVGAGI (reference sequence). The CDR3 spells CASSYVRGTEQFF.

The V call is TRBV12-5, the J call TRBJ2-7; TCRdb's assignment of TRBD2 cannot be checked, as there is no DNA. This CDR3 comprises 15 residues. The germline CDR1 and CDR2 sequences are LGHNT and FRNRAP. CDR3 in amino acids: CASGSGVLSLYEQYF. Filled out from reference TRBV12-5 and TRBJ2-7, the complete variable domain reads DARVTQTPRHKVTEMGQEVTMRCQPILGHNTVFWYRQTMMQGLELLAYFRNRAPLDDSGMPKDRFSAEMPDATLATLKIQPSEPRDSAVYFCASGSGVLSLYEQYFGPGTRLTVT.

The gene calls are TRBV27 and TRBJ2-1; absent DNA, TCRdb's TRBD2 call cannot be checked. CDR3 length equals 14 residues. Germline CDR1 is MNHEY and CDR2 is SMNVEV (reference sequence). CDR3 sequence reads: CASSSPLAGAEQFF.

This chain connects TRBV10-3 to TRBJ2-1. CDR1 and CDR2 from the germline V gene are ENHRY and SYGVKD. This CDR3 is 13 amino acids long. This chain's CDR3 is CAISSGSLNEQFF.

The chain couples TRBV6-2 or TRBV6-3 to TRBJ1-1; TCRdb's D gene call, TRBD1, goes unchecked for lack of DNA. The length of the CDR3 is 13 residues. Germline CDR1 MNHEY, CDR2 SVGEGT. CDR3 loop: CASRTGWTTEAFF.

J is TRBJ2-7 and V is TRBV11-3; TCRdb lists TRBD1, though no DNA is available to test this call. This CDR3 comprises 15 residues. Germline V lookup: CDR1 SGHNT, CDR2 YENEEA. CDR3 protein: CASSLVGTGGYEQYF.

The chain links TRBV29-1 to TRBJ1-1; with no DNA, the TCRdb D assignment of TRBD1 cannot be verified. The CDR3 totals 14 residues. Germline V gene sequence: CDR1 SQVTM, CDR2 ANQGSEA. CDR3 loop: CSVPNQGMNTEAFF.

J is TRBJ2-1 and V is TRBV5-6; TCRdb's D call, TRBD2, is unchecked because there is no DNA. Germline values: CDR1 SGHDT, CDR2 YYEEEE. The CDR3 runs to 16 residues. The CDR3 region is CASSLGTPSSYNEQFF.

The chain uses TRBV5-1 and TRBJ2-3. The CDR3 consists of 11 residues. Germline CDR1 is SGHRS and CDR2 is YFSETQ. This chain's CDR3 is CASRSSDTQYF.

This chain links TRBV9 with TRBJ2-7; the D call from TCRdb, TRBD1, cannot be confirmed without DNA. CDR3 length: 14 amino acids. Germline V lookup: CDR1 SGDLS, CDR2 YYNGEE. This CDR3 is CASSAGTGHYEQYF.

This CDR3 is CASSGLRTGKGETQYF. This rearrangement joins TRBV12-3 or TRBV12-4 to TRBJ2-5; TCRdb reports TRBD1, a call that lacks DNA to check it against. This CDR3 region has 16 residues.

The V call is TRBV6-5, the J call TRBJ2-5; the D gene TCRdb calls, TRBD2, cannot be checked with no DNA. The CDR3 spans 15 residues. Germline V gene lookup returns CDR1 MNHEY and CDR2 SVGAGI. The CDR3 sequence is CASSYWVAGVETQYF.

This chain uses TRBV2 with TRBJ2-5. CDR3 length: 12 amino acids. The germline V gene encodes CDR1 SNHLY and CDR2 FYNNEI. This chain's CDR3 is CASLEVGETQYF.

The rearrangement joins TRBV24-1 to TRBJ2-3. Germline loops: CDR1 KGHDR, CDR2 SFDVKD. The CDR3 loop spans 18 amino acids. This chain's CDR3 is CATSDLGSGDLDPDTQYF.

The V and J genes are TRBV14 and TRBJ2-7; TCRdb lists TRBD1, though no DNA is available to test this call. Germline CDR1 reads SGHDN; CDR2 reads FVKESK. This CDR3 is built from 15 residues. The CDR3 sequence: CASSQPGTPAYEQYF.

The CDR3 loop is CASSFVAGYNEQFF. The chain couples TRBV11-2 to TRBJ2-1; TCRdb's D call of TRBD2 is untestable without DNA. The CDR3 totals 14 residues. The germline V gene has CDR1 SGHAT and CDR2 FQNNGV.